The source of this TCR beta chain is a study of control samples from healthy donors and cancer patients. The germline CDR1 and CDR2 sequences are SGHTA and FQGNSA. This CDR3 region has 13 residues. V dropped 5 bases and J dropped 5; count of bases not matched to a gene: 4. The assay was immunoSEQ multiplex PCR, and TCRdb's table has in-frame clones only and misses some. The data hold about 83,000 clones, with 91% observed a single time. The TCR sequence derives from a man between 25 and 39 years old in good health. The chain recombines TRBV7-2 with TRBJ2-3; 7 nucleotides align to TRBD2. Source material: blood. DNA for the CDR3: TGTGCCAGCAGCGCCCCGGGGGGAGATACGCAGTATTTT. Its translation is CASSAPGGDTQYF.